The 17 T cell receptor beta chains given below trace back to one sample, sequenced in a study of cytomegalovirus exposure and HLA in healthy donors. Libraries were prepared by immunoSEQ multiplex PCR; TCRdb keeps only in-frame clonotypes and omits some of them. Here the sample spans tens of thousands of clones, roughly 94% being singletons. Sequences were obtained from PBMCs. These receptors were obtained from a woman aged 18-29 years in good health and CMV-seropositive.

CDR3 residues: CSARRQNSTNEKLFF. The CDR3 DNA is TGCAGCGCACGCAGGCAGAATTCAACTAATGAAAAACTGTTTTTT. The chain recombines TRBV29-1 with TRBJ1-4; D unclear. CDR1 is SQVTM and CDR2 is ANQGSEA in the germline V gene. The CDR3 extends over 15 amino acids. V was shortened by 7 bases and J by 0 bases, with 15 bases between the two germline ends.

The V gene is TRBV7-2, the J gene TRBJ2-7; 7 nucleotides align to TRBD2. This CDR3 contains 12 residues. Per germline, CDR1 SGHTA and CDR2 FQGNSA. V shed 6 bases, J shed 6 bases, and the junction held 5 bases outside the gene matches. The CDR3 loop is CASRPTSAEQYF. CDR3 sequence (DNA): TGTGCCAGCAGACCTACTAGCGCCGAGCAGTACTTC.

This chain uses TRBV30 with TRBJ2-5; possibly TRBD1 for D (5 bases). V was shortened by 5 bases and J by 4 bases, with 11 bases between the two germline ends. The germline V gene has CDR1 GTSNPN and CDR2 SVGIG (reference sequence). The CDR3 has 12 amino acids. The CDR3 reads CAWGARRETQYF. Here the CDR3 DNA reads TGTGCCTGGGGGGCCCGAAGAGAGACCCAGTACTTC.

The J gene is TRBJ1-4, the V gene TRBV19; D not resolved. Trimming shortened V by 5 bases and J by 8 bases, and 18 bases separated the two germline ends. The CDR3 covers 15 residues. Germline V lookup: CDR1 LNHDA, CDR2 SQIVND (reference sequence). The DNA for the CDR3 is TGTGCCAGTAGTGCGGTGGTCGATAGAGGCGAAAAACTGTTTTTT. The encoded protein is CASSAVVDRGEKLFF.

The rearrangement joins TRBV7-8 to TRBJ2-2; 7 bases align to TRBD2. Germline V gene sequence: CDR1 SGHVS, CDR2 FQNEAQ. V lost 5 bases, J lost 0 bases, and 9 bases stayed unmatched. This CDR3 has 17 amino acids. The CDR3 DNA reads as TGTGCCAGCAGCGGCTCGAAGGGGACTACGAACACCGGGGAGCTGTTTTTT. Protein sequence: CASSGSKGTTNTGELFF.

The V gene is TRBV9, the J gene TRBJ2-1; 10 nucleotides agree with TRBD2. CDR1 is SGDLS and CDR2 is YYNGEE in the germline V gene. Germline trimming cut 0 bases from V and 0 bases from J; bases unmatched to any gene: 9. This CDR3 contains 19 residues. The CDR3 loop reads CASSVVGLAGASSYNEQFF. The CDR3 coding sequence is TGTGCCAGCAGCGTAGTAGGGCTAGCGGGGGCGAGCTCCTACAATGAGCAGTTCTTC.

The chain carries TRBV6-5 and TRBJ1-6, with D possibly TRBD1 on 6 matching bases. CDR3 length: 14 residues. The germline gives CDR1 MNHEY, CDR2 SVGAGI. V was clipped by 4 bases and J by 6 bases, with 10 bases between them. The CDR3 DNA sequence: TGTGCCAGCAGTTCCCGGGACACTAATTCACCCCTCCACTTT. Translation: CASSSRDTNSPLHF.

The genes are TRBV7-2 and TRBJ2-7; D remains unclear. The germline V gene has CDR1 SGHTA and CDR2 FQGNSA. The CDR3 loop spans 13 amino acids. Trimming stripped 5 bases from V and 2 bases from J, with 10 bases between. CDR3 coding DNA: TGTGCCAGCAGCCCCAGTCCCGCCTACGAGCAGTACTTC. Translated, it gives CASSPSPAYEQYF.

The genes are TRBV28 and TRBJ2-5; 9 nucleotides match TRBD1. The trim removed 5 bases at V and 9 bases at J, leaving 19 bases unmatched. Germline V gene sequence: CDR1 MDHEN, CDR2 SYDVKM. The CDR3 covers 17 residues. For the CDR3, the DNA is TGTGCCAGCAGTCCCCGCCTCGACAGGGGGTTAAAAGGGGCCCAGTACTTC. Encoded protein: CASSPRLDRGLKGAQYF. Drawing the rest from reference TRBV28 and TRBJ2-5, the complete variable domain is DVKVTQSSRYLVKRTGEKVFLECVQDMDHENMFWYRQDPGLGLRLIYFSYDVKMKEKGDIPEGYSVSREKKERFSLILESASTNQTSMYLCASSPRLDRGLKGAQYFGPGTRLLVL.

This clone was counted a single time. The V call is TRBV18, the J call TRBJ2-3; the match to TRBD2 covers 8 bases. The CDR3 spans 14 residues. V was clipped by 3 bases and J by 4 bases; unmatched bases: 3. Germline CDR1 and CDR2: KGHSH and LQKENI. As DNA, the CDR3 is TGTGCCAGCTCACCGGGACTAGTGTCAGATACGCAGTATTTT. Translating it yields CASSPGLVSDTQYF.

The genes are TRBV11-2 and TRBJ2-2; 8 positions match TRBD1. The CDR3 consists of 12 residues. With V trimmed by 11 bases and J by 4 bases, 3 bases remained unmatched. Germline CDR1 is SGHAT and CDR2 is FQNNGV. CDR3 sequence (DNA): TGTGCCCTACAGGGGGTCACCGGGGAGCTGTTTTTT. Amino acid sequence: CALQGVTGELFF.

The genes are TRBV5-4 and TRBJ1-2; TRBD1 matches at 11 bases. V shed 4 bases, J shed 3 bases, and the junction held 2 bases outside the gene matches. Germline V lookup: CDR1 SGHNT, CDR2 YYREEE (reference sequence). The CDR3 runs 14 residues. The CDR3 coding sequence is TGTGCCAGCAGCAGGGACAGGGGGGACTATGGCTACACCTTC. Its translation is CASSRDRGDYGYTF.

The genes are TRBV7-2 and TRBJ1-2; 9 positions match TRBD1. This CDR3 has 15 residues. V lost 5 bases and J lost 4; bases outside the gene matches: 8. CDR1 SGHTA and CDR2 FQGNSA come from the germline V gene. The DNA for the CDR3 is TGTGCCAGCAGCCCGACAGGGGGTTGGGGCTATGGCTACACCTTC. It specifies CASSPTGGWGYGYTF.

This chain joins TRBV11-3 and TRBJ2-7; 9 bases fit TRBD1. Germline CDR1 reads SGHNT; CDR2 reads YENEEA. The CDR3 consists of 13 residues. Germline trimming cut 8 bases from V and 3 bases from J; bases unmatched to any gene: 5. This CDR3 reads CASGGQGIYEQYF. The CDR3 region has the DNA TGTGCCAGCGGGGGACAGGGCATCTACGAGCAGTACTTC.

The chain uses TRBV19 and TRBJ1-2, with 7 bases matching TRBD1. J lost 4 bases, V lost 6 bases, and 8 bases had no gene match. Germline-derived CDR1 and CDR2 are LNHDA and SQIVND (reference sequence). The CDR3 has 14 residues. CDR3 region: CASRGQGVVYGYTF. Here the CDR3 DNA reads TGTGCCAGTAGGGGCCAGGGGGTCGTCTATGGCTACACCTTC.

This clone has just one count. This same CDR3 is encoded by further DNA sequences in the sample. The chain couples TRBV5-1 to TRBJ2-1, with 12 nucleotides matching TRBD2. Trimming cost V 0 bases and J 4 bases; bases outside gene matches: 2. There are 16 residues in the CDR3. Germline V CDR1 and CDR2: SGHRS, YFSETQ. CDR3 amino acids: CASSLGLAGVYNEQFF. The DNA for the CDR3 is TGCGCCAGCAGCTTGGGACTAGCGGGGGTATACAATGAGCAGTTCTTC.

The rearrangement joins TRBV28 to TRBJ2-3, with 8 bases identical to TRBD1. Germline V gives CDR1 MDHEN, CDR2 SYDVKM. This CDR3 has 14 residues. Unmatched junction bases numbered 4, after V lost 4 bases and J lost 4 bases. CDR3 sequence: CASSWTGRPDTQYF. CDR3 sequence (DNA): TGTGCCAGCAGTTGGACAGGGAGGCCAGATACGCAGTATTTT.